This note documents a single T cell receptor beta chain sequence. The repertoire was sequenced with immunoSEQ multiplex PCR; TCRdb's copy has only in-frame clones and lacks some. The repertoire holds around 67,000 clones, with around 92% as singletons. The sample comes from a study of T cell changes during pregnancy in multiple sclerosis. The CDR3 consists of 12 residues. Germline loops: CDR1 SQVTM, CDR2 ANQGSEA. V was clipped by 6 bases and J by 6 bases; unmatched bases: 4. The rearrangement joins TRBV29-1 to TRBJ2-1; 8 bases are a match to TRBD2. The sequences come from peripheral blood, collected in the first trimester of pregnancy. The TCR sequence derives from a female donor with multiple sclerosis, enrolled in a pregnancy study. In DNA, the CDR3 is TGCAGCGTGGGGGGACTAGGCAATGAGCAGTTCTTC. Translated: CSVGGLGNEQFF.